Described below is a single TCR beta chain sequence and its context. As yet, its antigen is unknown. CDR3 length equals 14 residues. CDR1 is SGHVS and CDR2 is FNYEAQ in the germline V gene. V dropped 3 bases and J dropped 5 bases, with 11 bases sitting between them. The data belong to a study of cytomegalovirus exposure and HLA in healthy donors. Notes on the study in general: In vitro experiments confirmed that three CMV-associated chains were specific for CMV antigens. According to a subsequent analysis, TCR clusters identified in the first cohort showed a tendency to co-occur across the approximately 130 validation repertoires.

Profiling relied on immunoSEQ multiplex PCR, and the TCRdb table lists in-frame clones only, not all of them. Of 150,000 to 200,000 clones in the sample, 84% were seen once. The sequencing input was PBMCs. This rearrangement joins TRBV7-6 to TRBJ1-5, with a weak D call TRBD1 (6 bases). The TCR was taken from a man aged 30-40 years in good health and CMV-seropositive. CDR3 nucleotides: TGTGCCAGCAGCTTCGAGCAGGGGTATCAGCCCCAGCATTTT. This codes for CASSFEQGYQPQHF. Full variable domain (missing parts from reference TRBV7-6 and TRBJ1-5): GAGVSQSPRYKVTKRGQDVALRCDPISGHVSLYWYRQALGQGPEFLTYFNYEAQQDKSGLPNDRFSAERPEGSISTLTIQRTEQRDSAMYRCASSFEQGYQPQHFGDGTRLSIL.